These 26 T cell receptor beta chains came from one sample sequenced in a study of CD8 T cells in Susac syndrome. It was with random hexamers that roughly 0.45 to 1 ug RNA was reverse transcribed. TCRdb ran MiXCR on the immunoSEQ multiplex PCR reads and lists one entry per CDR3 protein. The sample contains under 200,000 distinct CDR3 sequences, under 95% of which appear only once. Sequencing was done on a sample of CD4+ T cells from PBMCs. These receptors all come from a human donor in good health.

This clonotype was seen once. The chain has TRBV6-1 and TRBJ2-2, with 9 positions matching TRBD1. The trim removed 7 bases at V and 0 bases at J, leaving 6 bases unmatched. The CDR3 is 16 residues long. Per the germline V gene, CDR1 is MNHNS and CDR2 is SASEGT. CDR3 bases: TGTGCCAGCAAGAGGAGGACAGGGGCGAACACCGGGGAGCTGTTTTTT. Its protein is CASKRRTGANTGELFF.

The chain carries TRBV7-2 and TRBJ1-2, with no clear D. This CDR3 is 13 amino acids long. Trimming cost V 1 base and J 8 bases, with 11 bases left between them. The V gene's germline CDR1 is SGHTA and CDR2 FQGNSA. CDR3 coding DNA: TGTGCCAGCAGCTTAGAACGGCTAGCCGGCTACACCTTC. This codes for CASSLERLAGYTF.

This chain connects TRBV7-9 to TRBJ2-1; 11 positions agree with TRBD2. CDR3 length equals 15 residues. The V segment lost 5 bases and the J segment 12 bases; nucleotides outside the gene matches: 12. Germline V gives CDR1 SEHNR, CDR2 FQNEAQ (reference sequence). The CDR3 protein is CASSPGTSGGEGQFF. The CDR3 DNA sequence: TGTGCCAGCAGCCCCGGGACTAGCGGAGGGGAGGGGCAGTTCTTC.

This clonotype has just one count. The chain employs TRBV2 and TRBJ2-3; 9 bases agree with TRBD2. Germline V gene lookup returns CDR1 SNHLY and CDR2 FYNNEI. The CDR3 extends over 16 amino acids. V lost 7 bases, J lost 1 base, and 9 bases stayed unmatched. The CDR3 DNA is TGTGCCAGCACCCAAGAGGCGGGGGGGCGCACAGATACGCAGTATTTT. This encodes CASTQEAGGRTDTQYF. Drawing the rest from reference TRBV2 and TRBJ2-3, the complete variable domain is EPEVTQTPSHQVTQMGQEVILRCVPISNHLYFYWYRQILGQKVEFLVSFYNNEISEKSEIFDDQFSVERPDGSNFTLKIRSTKLEDSAMYFCASTQEAGGRTDTQYFGPGTRLTVL.

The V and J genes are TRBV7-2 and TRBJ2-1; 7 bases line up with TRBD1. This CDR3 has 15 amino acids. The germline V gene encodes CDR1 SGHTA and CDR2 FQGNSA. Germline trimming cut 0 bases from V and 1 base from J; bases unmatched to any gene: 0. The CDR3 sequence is CASSLATGSYNEQFF. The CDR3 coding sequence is TGTGCCAGCAGCTTAGCGACAGGGTCCTACAATGAGCAGTTCTTC.

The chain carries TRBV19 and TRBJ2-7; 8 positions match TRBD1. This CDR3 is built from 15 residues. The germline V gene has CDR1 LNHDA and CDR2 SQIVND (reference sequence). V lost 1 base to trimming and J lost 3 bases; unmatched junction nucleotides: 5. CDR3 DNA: TGTGCCAGTAGTATAGGAACAGGGGGAGGCTACGAGCAGTACTTC. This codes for CASSIGTGGGYEQYF.

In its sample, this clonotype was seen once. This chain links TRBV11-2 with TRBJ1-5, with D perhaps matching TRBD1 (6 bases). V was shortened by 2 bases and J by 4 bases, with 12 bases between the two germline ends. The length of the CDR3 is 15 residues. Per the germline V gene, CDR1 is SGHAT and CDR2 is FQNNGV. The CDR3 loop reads CASSLIGGTNQPQHF. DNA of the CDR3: TGTGCCAGCAGCTTAATAGGGGGTACAAATCAGCCCCAGCATTTT.

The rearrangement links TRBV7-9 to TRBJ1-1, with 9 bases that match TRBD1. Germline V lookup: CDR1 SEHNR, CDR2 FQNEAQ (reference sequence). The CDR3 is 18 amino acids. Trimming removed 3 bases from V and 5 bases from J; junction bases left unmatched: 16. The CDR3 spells CASSFPGQGRVGVTEAFF. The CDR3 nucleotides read TGTGCCAGCAGCTTCCCGGGACAGGGTCGCGTGGGGGTAACTGAAGCTTTCTTT.

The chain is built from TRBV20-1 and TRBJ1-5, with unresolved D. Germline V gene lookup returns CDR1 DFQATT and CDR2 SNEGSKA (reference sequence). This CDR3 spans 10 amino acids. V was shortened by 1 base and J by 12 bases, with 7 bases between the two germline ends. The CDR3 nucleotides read TGCAGTGCTAGAGTAAGGTGCCAGCATTTT. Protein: CSARVRCQHF.

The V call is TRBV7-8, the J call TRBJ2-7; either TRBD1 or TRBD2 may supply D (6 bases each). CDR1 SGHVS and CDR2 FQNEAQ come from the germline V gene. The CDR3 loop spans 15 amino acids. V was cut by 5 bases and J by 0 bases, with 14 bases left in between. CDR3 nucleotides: TGTGCCAGCAGCCCGCGGGACAAACTCTCCTACGAGCAGTACTTC. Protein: CASSPRDKLSYEQYF.

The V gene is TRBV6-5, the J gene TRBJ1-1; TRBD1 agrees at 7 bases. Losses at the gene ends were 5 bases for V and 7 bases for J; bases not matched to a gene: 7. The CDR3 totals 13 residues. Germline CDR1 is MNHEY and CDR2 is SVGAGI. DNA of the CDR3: TGTGCCAGCAGTCCCCTAGACAGGGATGAAGCTTTCTTT. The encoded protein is CASSPLDRDEAFF.

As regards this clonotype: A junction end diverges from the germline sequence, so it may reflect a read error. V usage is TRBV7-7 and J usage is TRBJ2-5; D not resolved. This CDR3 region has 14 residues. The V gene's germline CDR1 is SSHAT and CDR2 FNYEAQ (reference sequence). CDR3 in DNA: TGTGCTAGCAGCCGACGTGAAGGCATAGAGACCCAGTACTTC. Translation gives CASSRREGIETQYF.

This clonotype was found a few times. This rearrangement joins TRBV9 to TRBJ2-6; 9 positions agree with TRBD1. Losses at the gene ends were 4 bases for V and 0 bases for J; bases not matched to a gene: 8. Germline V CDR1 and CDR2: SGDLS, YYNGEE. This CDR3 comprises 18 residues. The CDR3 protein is CASSTGQGTRSGANVLTF. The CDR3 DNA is TGTGCCAGCAGCACCGGACAGGGGACTCGCTCTGGGGCCAACGTCCTGACTTTC.

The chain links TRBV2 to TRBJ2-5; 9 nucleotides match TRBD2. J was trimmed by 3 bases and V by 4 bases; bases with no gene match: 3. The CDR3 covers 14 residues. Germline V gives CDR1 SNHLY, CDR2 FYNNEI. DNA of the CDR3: TGTGCCAGCAGTGCCGGACTAGCGAAAGAGACCCAGTACTTC. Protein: CASSAGLAKETQYF.

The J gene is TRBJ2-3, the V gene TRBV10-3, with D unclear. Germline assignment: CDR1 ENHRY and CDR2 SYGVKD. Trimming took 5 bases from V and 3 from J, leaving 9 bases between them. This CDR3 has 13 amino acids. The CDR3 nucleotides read TGTGCCATCAGTCCTATGGGAACAGATACGCAGTATTTT. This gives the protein CAISPMGTDTQYF.

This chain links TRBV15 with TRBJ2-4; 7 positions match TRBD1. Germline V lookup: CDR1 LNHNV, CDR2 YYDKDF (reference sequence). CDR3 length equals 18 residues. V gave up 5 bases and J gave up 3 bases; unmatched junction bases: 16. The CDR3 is CATSSQTASQGDKNIQYF. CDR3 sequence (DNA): TGTGCCACCAGCTCCCAGACAGCGTCCCAGGGGGACAAAAACATTCAGTACTTC.

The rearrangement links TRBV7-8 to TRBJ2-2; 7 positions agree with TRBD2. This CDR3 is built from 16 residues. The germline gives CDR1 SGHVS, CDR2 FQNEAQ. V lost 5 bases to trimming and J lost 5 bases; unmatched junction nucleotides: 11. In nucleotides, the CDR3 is TGTGCCAGCAGCCCCAGCGGGGCAGGGTGGACCGGGGAGCTGTTTTTT. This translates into CASSPSGAGWTGELFF.

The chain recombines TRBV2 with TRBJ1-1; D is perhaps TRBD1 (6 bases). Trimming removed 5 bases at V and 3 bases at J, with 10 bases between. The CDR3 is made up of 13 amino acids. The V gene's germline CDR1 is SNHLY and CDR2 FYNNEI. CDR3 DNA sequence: TGTGCCAGCAGTCAGGGGAGGTACACTGAAGCTTTCTTT. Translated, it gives CASSQGRYTEAFF.

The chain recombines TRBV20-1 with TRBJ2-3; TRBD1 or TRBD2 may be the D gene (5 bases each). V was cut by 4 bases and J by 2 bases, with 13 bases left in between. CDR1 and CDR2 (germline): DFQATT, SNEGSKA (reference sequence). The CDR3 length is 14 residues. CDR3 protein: CSANPWGNTDTQYF. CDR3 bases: TGCAGTGCTAACCCGTGGGGGAACACAGATACGCAGTATTTT.

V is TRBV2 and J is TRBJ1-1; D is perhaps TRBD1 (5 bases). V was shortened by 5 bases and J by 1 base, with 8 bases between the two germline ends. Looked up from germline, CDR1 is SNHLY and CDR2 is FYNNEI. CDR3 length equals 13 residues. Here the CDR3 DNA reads TGTGCCAGCAGTTCCAGGGAGAACACTGAAGCTTTCTTT. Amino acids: CASSSRENTEAFF.

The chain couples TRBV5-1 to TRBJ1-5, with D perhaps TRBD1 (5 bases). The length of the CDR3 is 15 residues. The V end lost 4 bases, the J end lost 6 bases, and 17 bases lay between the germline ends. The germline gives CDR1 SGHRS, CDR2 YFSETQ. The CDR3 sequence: CASSPSTETRQPQHF. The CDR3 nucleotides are TGCGCCAGCAGCCCTTCGACAGAGACACGTCAGCCCCAGCATTTT.

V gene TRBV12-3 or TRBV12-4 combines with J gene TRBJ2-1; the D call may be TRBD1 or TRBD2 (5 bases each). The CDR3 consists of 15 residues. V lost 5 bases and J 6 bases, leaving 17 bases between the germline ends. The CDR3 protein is CASSQGPLGPNEQFF. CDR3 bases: TGTGCCAGCAGTCAGGGACCATTAGGGCCCAATGAGCAGTTCTTC.

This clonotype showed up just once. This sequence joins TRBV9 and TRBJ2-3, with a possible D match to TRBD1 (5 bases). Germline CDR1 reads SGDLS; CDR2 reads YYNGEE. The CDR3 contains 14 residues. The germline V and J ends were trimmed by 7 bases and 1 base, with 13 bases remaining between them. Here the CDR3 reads CASGKQGGTDTQYF. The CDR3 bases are TGTGCCAGCGGAAAACAAGGGGGCACAGATACGCAGTATTTT. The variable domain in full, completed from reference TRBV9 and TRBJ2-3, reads DSGVTQTPKHLITATGQRVTLRCSPRSGDLSVYWYQQSLDQGLQFLIQYYNGEERAKGNILERFSAQQFPDLHSELNLSSLELGDSALYFCASGKQGGTDTQYFGPGTRLTVL.

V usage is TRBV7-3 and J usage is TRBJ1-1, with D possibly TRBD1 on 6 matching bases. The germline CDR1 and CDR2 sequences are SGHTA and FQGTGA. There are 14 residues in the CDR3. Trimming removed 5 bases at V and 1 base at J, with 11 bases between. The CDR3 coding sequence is TGTGCCAGCAGCCGGGACACCTCGAACACTGAAGCTTTCTTT. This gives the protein CASSRDTSNTEAFF.

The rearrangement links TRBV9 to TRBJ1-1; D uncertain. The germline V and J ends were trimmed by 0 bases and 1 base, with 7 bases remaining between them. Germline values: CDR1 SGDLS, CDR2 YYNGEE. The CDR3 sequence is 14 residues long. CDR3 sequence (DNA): TGTGCCAGCAGCGTAGCGGCGGGGAACACTGAAGCTTTCTTT. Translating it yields CASSVAAGNTEAFF.

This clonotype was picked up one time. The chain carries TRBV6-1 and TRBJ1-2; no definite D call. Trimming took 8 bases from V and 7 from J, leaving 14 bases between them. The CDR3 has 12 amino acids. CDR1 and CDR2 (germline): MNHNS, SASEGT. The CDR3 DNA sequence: TGTGCCAGCCTATCTTTTGAAATTGGCTACACCTTC. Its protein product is CASLSFEIGYTF.